This T cell receptor (beta chain) was found in a study of blood T cell repertoires in COVID-19. Turning to the study itself: The United States, Italy and Spain provided the acute and convalescent COVID-19 samples. PBMCs, B-cell-depleted T cells, or T cells were the source of the cDNA or gDNA that made up the material.

TCRdb's table, derived via immunoSEQ multiplex PCR, lists solely in-frame clones and lacks some. Here the sample spans about 250,000 clones, more than 70% being singletons. The V end lost 5 bases, the J end lost 6 bases, and 22 bases lay between the germline ends. Germline V gene sequence: CDR1 MNHEY, CDR2 SMNVEV (reference sequence). The CDR3 totals 16 residues. The receptor's source is a woman aged 40 to 49 who had recovered from COVID-19. The gene calls are TRBV27 and TRBJ1-2; no clear D. Sequenced material: peripheral blood. Here the CDR3 DNA reads TGTGCCAGCAGTACGCGACACCTCCCGGCTGAAGATGGCTACACCTTC. Its protein product is CASSTRHLPAEDGYTF.